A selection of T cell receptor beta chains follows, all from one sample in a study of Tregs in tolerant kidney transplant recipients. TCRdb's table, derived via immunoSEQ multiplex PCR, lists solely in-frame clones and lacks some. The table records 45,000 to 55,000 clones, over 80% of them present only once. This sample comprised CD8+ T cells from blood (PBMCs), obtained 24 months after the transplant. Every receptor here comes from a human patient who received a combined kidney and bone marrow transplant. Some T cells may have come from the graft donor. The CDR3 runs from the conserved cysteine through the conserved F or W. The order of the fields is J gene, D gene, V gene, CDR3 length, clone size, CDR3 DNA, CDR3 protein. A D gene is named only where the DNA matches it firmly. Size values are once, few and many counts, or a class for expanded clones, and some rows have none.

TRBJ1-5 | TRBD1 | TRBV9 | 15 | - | TGTGCCAGCAGCGTAGGGACAGGGCGCAATCAGCCCCAGCATTTT | CASSVGTGRNQPQHF
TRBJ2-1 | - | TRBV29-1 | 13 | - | TGCAGCGTTGATTGGAGTCTTATCAATGAGCAGTTCTTC | CSVDWSLINEQFF
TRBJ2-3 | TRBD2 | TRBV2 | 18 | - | TGTGCCAGCAGACCGACTAGCGGGACCGATCTTAGCACAGATACGCAGTATTTT | CASRPTSGTDLSTDTQYF
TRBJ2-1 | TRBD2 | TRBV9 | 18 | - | TGTGCCAGCAGCACTTCCACGGGGCTAGCGGGGTCCTACAATGAGCAGTTCTTC | CASSTSTGLAGSYNEQFF
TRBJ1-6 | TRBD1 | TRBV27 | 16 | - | TGTGCCAGCAGGGACGGAACAGGGGGCGCGAAGTCACCCCTCCACTTT | CASRDGTGGAKSPLHF
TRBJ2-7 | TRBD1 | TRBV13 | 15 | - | TGTGCCAGCAGCCCAGGACAGGTTAGCTCCTACGAGCAGTACTTC | CASSPGQVSSYEQYF
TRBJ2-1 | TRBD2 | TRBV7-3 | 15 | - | TGCGCCGGCAGCTTAGTCCTAGCGGGAGAGAATGAGCAGTTCTTC | CAGSLVLAGENEQFF
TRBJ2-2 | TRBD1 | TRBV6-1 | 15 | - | TGTGCCAGCAGTGAGAGACAGGGGGACACCGGGGAGCTGTTTTTT | CASSERQGDTGELFF
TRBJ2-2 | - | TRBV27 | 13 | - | TGTGCCAGCAGTCAATGGACAGCCGGGGAGCTGTTTTTT | CASSQWTAGELFF
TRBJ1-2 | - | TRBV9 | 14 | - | TGTGCCAGCAGCGAAGGGACTGTAAACTATGGCTACACCTTC | CASSEGTVNYGYTF
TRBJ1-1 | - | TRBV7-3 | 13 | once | TGTGCCAGCAGCTCTCAGGGAAACACTGAAGCTTTCTTT | CASSSQGNTEAFF
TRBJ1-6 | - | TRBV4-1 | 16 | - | TGCGCCAGCAGCCAAGATGCGGCAGGGGCATATTCACCCCTCCACTTT | CASSQDAAGAYSPLHF
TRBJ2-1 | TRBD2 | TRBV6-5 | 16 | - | TGTGCCAGCAGTTACGATAGCGGGGGGGCGTACAATGAGCAGTTCTTC | CASSYDSGGAYNEQFF
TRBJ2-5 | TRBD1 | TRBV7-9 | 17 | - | TGTGCCAGCAGCGGTGGGGGACAGGGGGCTCCTAAAGAGACCCAGTACTTC | CASSGGGQGAPKETQYF
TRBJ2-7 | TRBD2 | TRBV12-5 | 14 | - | TGTGCTAGTGGTTTTTGGGGGAGGGGCCACGAGCAGTACTTC | CASGFWGRGHEQYF
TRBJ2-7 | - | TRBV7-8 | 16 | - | TGTGCCAGCAGCGGTTACACCGGGACTCTCTCCTACGAGCAGTACTTC | CASSGYTGTLSYEQYF
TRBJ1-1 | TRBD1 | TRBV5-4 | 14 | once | TGTGCCAGCAGCTTGTTAGGTCCAGGGGGTGAAGCTTTCTTT | CASSLLGPGGEAFF
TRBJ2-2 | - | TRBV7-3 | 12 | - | TGTGCCAGCAGCTTGCTAGTTGGGGAGCTGTTTTTT | CASSLLVGELFF
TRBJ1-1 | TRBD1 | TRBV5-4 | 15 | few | TGTGCCAGCAGCTTAAGTCGTACAGGGGCCACTGAAGCTTTCTTT | CASSLSRTGATEAFF